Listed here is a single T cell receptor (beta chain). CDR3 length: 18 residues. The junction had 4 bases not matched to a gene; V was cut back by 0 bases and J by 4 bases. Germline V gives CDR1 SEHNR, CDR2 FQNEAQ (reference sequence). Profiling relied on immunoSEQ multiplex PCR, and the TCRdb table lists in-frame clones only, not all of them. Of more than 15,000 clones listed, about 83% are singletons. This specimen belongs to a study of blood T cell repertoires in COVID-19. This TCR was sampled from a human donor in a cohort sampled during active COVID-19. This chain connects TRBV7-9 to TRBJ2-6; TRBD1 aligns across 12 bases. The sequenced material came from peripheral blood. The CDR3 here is CASSLAGTGGYGANVLTF. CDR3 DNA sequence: TGTGCCAGCAGCTTAGCGGGGACAGGGGGCTACGGGGCCAACGTCCTGACTTTC.